The sequence of this T cell receptor beta chain was determined in a study of T cell changes during pregnancy in multiple sclerosis. Assay used: immunoSEQ multiplex PCR; TCRdb lists only in-frame clones, some missing. Here the sample spans around 80,000 clones, about 90% being singletons. The ends lost 0 bases at V and 5 bases at J; junction bases unmatched: 3. Germline values: CDR1 SGHRS, CDR2 YFSETQ. This CDR3 has 14 residues. Sequenced material: peripheral blood, taken before pregnancy. The V and J genes are TRBV5-1 and TRBJ2-5; 8 nucleotides line up with TRBD1. This TCR derives from a female donor with multiple sclerosis, enrolled in a pregnancy study. CDR3 region: CASSLGTGLETQYF. The CDR3 nucleotides read TGCGCCAGCAGCTTGGGGACAGGGTTGGAGACCCAGTACTTC. The variable domain in full, with the rest retrieved from reference TRBV5-1 and TRBJ2-5, is KAGVTQTPRYLIKTRGQQVTLSCSPISGHRSVSWYQQTPGQGLQFLFEYFSETQRNKGNFPGRFSGRQFSNSRSEMNVSTLELGDSALYLCASSLGTGLETQYFGPGTRLLVL.